The T cell receptor beta chain under discussion was sequenced for a study of cytomegalovirus exposure and HLA in healthy donors. Across the study: A later analysis reported the same platform for the 100 to 150 validation repertoires and the 666 first-cohort repertoires.

Concerning this clone: Its specificity is not known.

The CDR3 is made up of 15 amino acids. Germline V gene sequence: CDR1 SNHLY, CDR2 FYNNEI. Germline trimming cut 7 bases from V and 5 bases from J; bases unmatched to any gene: 11. The donors were part of the validation cohort, which consisted of roughly 110 subjects and was separate from the first cohort of 670 or so subjects. Study-level points and caveats: A list of roughly 160 TCR beta chains associated with cytomegalovirus was given. There were a few CMV-associated chains whose specificity for CMV antigens was confirmed in vitro.

The data were produced by immunoSEQ multiplex PCR, yet TCRdb's version contains in-frame clones alone and is incomplete. The sample contains over 120,000 clones, roughly 93% of which appear only once. The sequence was obtained from a man between 18 and 29 years old in good health and CMV-seropositive. Sample: PBMCs. The gene calls are TRBV2 and TRBJ1-1, with 9 bases aligning to TRBD1. The DNA of the CDR3 is TGTGCCAGCATCTCCACGACAGGGGGGGGAACTGAAGCTTTCTTT. The encoded protein is CASISTTGGGTEAFF.